This T cell receptor (beta chain) appears in the sequencing data of a study of response to subunit inactivated influenza vaccine. TCRdb itself ran the RT-PCR reads through MiXCR, one entry per CDR3 protein. The data contain 500,000 or so distinct CDR3 sequences, about 15% of them singletons. As concerns this clonotype: What it binds is not known.

Study outcomes and limitations: After each seasonal influenza vaccination, few new T cells are recruited, the authors suggested.

Trimming took 7 bases from V and 7 from J, leaving 14 bases between them. The V gene's germline CDR1 is SQVTM and CDR2 ANQGSEA. CDR3 size: 12 residues. The specimen was CD4+ T cells sorted from PBMCs, collected less than 30 months after vaccination. This TCR derives from a man aged 50 to 75 who received an inactivated influenza vaccine. The gene calls are TRBV29-1 and TRBJ2-1; maybe TRBD2 (6 bases). CDR3 coding DNA: TGCAGCGCCTACGGGACTGGGAATGAGCAGTTCTTC. The encoded protein is CSAYGTGNEQFF.